These 24 T cell receptor beta chains originate from one sample sequenced in a study of cytomegalovirus exposure and HLA in healthy donors. Data came from immunoSEQ multiplex PCR; TCRdb stores just in-frame clones and leaves some out. The sample has approximately 300,000 clones; roughly 87% are singletons. The material sequenced was PBMCs. The receptors stem from a woman aged 25 to 45 in good health and CMV-seropositive.

The sample holds a few counts of this clone. The chain uses TRBV30 and TRBJ1-2; the match to TRBD1 covers 12 bases. The CDR3 is made up of 13 amino acids. Germline-derived CDR1 and CDR2 are GTSNPN and SVGIG (reference sequence). The V gene end was trimmed by 5 bases and the J gene end by 6 bases; junction bases not matched to a gene: 4. The CDR3 here is CAWSGQGADGYTF. In nucleotides, the CDR3 is TGTGCCTGGTCGGGACAGGGGGCCGATGGCTACACCTTC. The variable domain in full, completed from reference TRBV30 and TRBJ1-2, reads SQTIHQWPATLVQPVGSPLSLECTVEGTSNPNLYWYRQAAGRGLQLLFYSVGIGQISSEVPQNLSASRPQDRQFILSSKKLLLSDSGFYLCAWSGQGADGYTFGSGTRLTVV.

The sample holds one count of this clone. The chain joins TRBV4-1 to TRBJ2-7, with a possible D match to TRBD2 (6 bases). The CDR3 length is 13 residues. CDR1 is MGHRA, CDR2 YSYEKL, per germline. V lost 4 bases and J 3 bases, leaving 10 bases between the germline ends. The CDR3 reads CASSPYGGYEQYF. In DNA, the CDR3 is TGCGCCAGCAGCCCTTACGGGGGCTACGAGCAGTACTTC.

The gene calls are TRBV2 and TRBJ2-5; 8 bases agree with TRBD2. The CDR3 totals 15 residues. Trimming removed 4 bases from V and 5 bases from J; junction bases left unmatched: 9. The germline V gene has CDR1 SNHLY and CDR2 FYNNEI. DNA of the CDR3: TGTGCCAGCAGTGTGGTGGACGGGAGGGGGGAGACCCAGTACTTC. The encoded protein is CASSVVDGRGETQYF.

The rearrangement links TRBV5-6 to TRBJ2-3; TRBD2 matches at 11 bases. Trimming took 4 bases from V and 2 from J; bases not matched to a gene: 6. This CDR3 region has 16 residues. Per the germline V gene, CDR1 is SGHDT and CDR2 is YYEEEE. The CDR3: CASSGGLAGLTDTQYF. The CDR3 region has the DNA TGTGCCAGCAGCGGCGGACTAGCGGGCCTCACAGATACGCAGTATTTT.

The J gene is TRBJ1-5, the V gene TRBV15; D remains ambiguous. Germline V gene data show CDR1 as LNHNV and CDR2 as YYDKDF (reference sequence). The CDR3 has 12 amino acids. V was cut by 1 base and J by 15 bases, with 13 bases left in between. The CDR3 DNA follows: TGTGCCACCAGCAGAGCCGACGGCCGTCCGCATTTT. Translation: CATSRADGRPHF.

V usage is TRBV6-6 and J usage is TRBJ2-7, with D tentatively TRBD1 (6 bases). The V end lost 3 bases, the J end lost 3 bases, and 15 bases lay between the germline ends. CDR1 MNHNY and CDR2 SVGAGI come from the germline V gene (reference sequence). The CDR3 is 15 residues long. The chain's CDR3 is CASSYSGAPGYEQYF. The CDR3 DNA is TGTGCCAGCAGTTATTCAGGGGCACCTGGCTACGAGCAGTACTTC.

This clone was recorded only once. The chain couples TRBV30 to TRBJ2-4; 11 positions match TRBD2. V dropped 5 bases and J dropped 0; count of bases not matched to a gene: 3. CDR3 length: 15 amino acids. The germline V gene has CDR1 GTSNPN and CDR2 SVGIG (reference sequence). This CDR3 reads CAWGTSGRAKNIQYF. DNA for the CDR3: TGTGCCTGGGGTACTAGCGGGAGAGCCAAAAACATTCAGTACTTC.

This chain uses TRBV9 with TRBJ1-6, with TRBD1 as a possible D gene (5 bases). The CDR3 is 15 residues long. V was clipped by 3 bases and J by 1 base, with 8 bases between them. Germline V gene data show CDR1 as SGDLS and CDR2 as YYNGEE. The CDR3 reads CASSDQGSYNSPLHF. As DNA, the CDR3 is TGTGCCAGCAGCGATCAGGGTTCCTATAATTCACCCCTCCACTTT.

The chain recombines TRBV5-1 with TRBJ1-2; TRBD1 aligns across 10 bases. CDR1 and CDR2 (germline): SGHRS, YFSETQ. The trim removed 3 bases at V and 8 bases at J, leaving 4 bases unmatched. The CDR3 totals 13 residues. The CDR3 region is CASSSGTGDGYTF. The CDR3 DNA is TGCGCCAGCAGCTCCGGGACAGGGGACGGCTACACCTTC.

This chain connects TRBV21-1 to TRBJ1-1; the table's D call TRBD1 went unverified against the DNA. TRBV21-1 is labeled a pseudogene. The CDR3 runs 17 residues. CDR3 loop: CASRLRLLRGLNTEAFF. The CDR3 DNA sequence: TGTGCCAGCCGTTTAAGACTACTGAGGGGGTTGAACACTGAAGCTTTCTTT.

The V gene is TRBV5-4, the J gene TRBJ1-1; unclear D gene. The germline CDR1 and CDR2 sequences are SGHNT and YYREEE (reference sequence). The length of the CDR3 is 14 residues. V gave up 0 bases and J gave up 0 bases, with 6 bases separating them. This CDR3 is CASSLAWVNTEAFF. CDR3 sequence (DNA): TGTGCCAGCAGCTTGGCATGGGTGAACACTGAAGCTTTCTTT. Combining the CDR3 with reference TRBV5-4 and TRBJ1-1 gives the whole variable domain ETGVTQSPTHLIKTRGQQVTLRCSSQSGHNTVSWYQQALGQGPQFIFQYYREEENGRGNFPPRFSGLQFPNYSSELNVNALELDDSALYLCASSLAWVNTEAFFGQGTRLTVV.

V usage is TRBV7-3 and J usage is TRBJ1-1; 8 nucleotides match TRBD1. The V segment lost 5 bases and the J segment 2 bases; nucleotides outside the gene matches: 4. This CDR3 contains 14 residues. Germline V gene data show CDR1 as SGHTA and CDR2 as FQGTGA. For the CDR3, the DNA is TGTGCCAGCAGCCGAGACAGGGGTAACACTGAAGCTTTCTTT. It specifies CASSRDRGNTEAFF.

The V call is TRBV2, the J call TRBJ1-2; 7 nucleotides match TRBD1. Germline CDR1 SNHLY, CDR2 FYNNEI. J was trimmed by 2 bases and V by 7 bases; bases with no gene match: 7. CDR3 length equals 14 residues. The CDR3 loop is CASTPQGENYGYTF. DNA for the CDR3: TGTGCCAGCACCCCCCAGGGGGAGAACTATGGCTACACCTTC.

This chain links TRBV4-1 with TRBJ2-3; 9 bases are shared with TRBD2. The CDR3 contains 22 residues. The V gene's germline CDR1 is MGHRA and CDR2 YSYEKL. The J segment lost 1 base and the V segment lost 0 bases, leaving 20 bases of the junction unmatched. The CDR3 DNA is TGCGCCAGCAGCCAAGAGCGGGGGGGATTAGCGGGAGTGGTCCGTGGCACAGATACGCAGTATTTT. Its protein is CASSQERGGLAGVVRGTDTQYF.

The CDR3 DNA is TGTGCCAGTAGTATTTGGCAAACCCATAACACTGAAGCTTTCTTT. Translating gives CASSIWQTHNTEAFF. The chain combines TRBV19 with TRBJ1-1; unclear D gene. CDR3 length: 15 amino acids. From germline, CDR1 is LNHDA and CDR2 SQIVND (reference sequence). V lost 3 bases and J lost 2, with 13 bases in between. Full variable domain (rest looked up from reference TRBV19 and TRBJ1-1): DGGITQSPKYLFRKEGQNVTLSCEQNLNHDAMYWYRQDPGQGLRLIYYSQIVNDFQKGDIAEGYSVSREKKESFPLTVTSAQKNPTAFYLCASSIWQTHNTEAFFGQGTRLTVV.

The count of this clone is one. This chain uses TRBV6-1 with TRBJ1-4; 7 bases are a match to TRBD1. The germline V gene encodes CDR1 MNHNS and CDR2 SASEGT. With 5 bases clipped from V and 7 bases from J, the junction kept 4 bases outside the gene matches. The CDR3 totals 13 residues. The chain's CDR3 is CASSWTGSEKLFF. The DNA of the CDR3 is TGTGCCAGCAGTTGGACAGGATCTGAAAAACTGTTTTTT.

The chain links TRBV5-1 to TRBJ2-5; D is ambiguous. This CDR3 contains 14 residues. Deletions cut 2 bases from V and 5 bases from J, with 13 bases between. Germline loops: CDR1 SGHRS, CDR2 YFSETQ. For the CDR3, the DNA is TGCGCCAGCAGCTTAATTCTGGGAAGGGAGACCCAGTACTTC. It codes for CASSLILGRETQYF.

V gene TRBV15 combines with J gene TRBJ2-1, with 11 bases matching TRBD2. CDR3 size: 16 residues. Germline V gives CDR1 LNHNV, CDR2 YYDKDF (reference sequence). After removal of 1 base from V and 8 bases from J, the junction contained 7 bases not matched to a gene. As DNA, the CDR3 is TGTGCCACCAGCAGAGGACTAGCGGGATCTCGGGATGAGCAGTTCTTC. Translated: CATSRGLAGSRDEQFF.

This clone was found once. V gene TRBV27 combines with J gene TRBJ1-3, with D possibly matching TRBD1 (5 bases). Per the germline V gene, CDR1 is MNHEY and CDR2 is SMNVEV (reference sequence). The CDR3 sequence is 15 residues long. V was cut by 6 bases and J by 0 bases, with 12 bases left in between. This chain's CDR3 is CASSSQVDSGNTIYF. In nucleotides, the CDR3 is TGTGCCAGCAGCTCACAGGTGGACTCTGGAAACACCATATATTTT.

This clone was seen a few times. The J gene is TRBJ1-2, the V gene TRBV5-6; unclear D gene. The V end was cut by 1 base, the J end by 7 bases, with 8 bases between. CDR3 length equals 12 residues. Per germline, CDR1 SGHDT and CDR2 YYEEEE. The CDR3 protein is CASSLTKVGYTF. For the CDR3, the DNA is TGTGCCAGCAGCTTGACGAAGGTTGGCTACACCTTC.

This chain uses TRBV28 with TRBJ1-5; 9 bases are a match to TRBD1. Losses at the gene ends were 6 bases for V and 6 bases for J; bases not matched to a gene: 6. The CDR3 covers 14 residues. From germline, CDR1 is MDHEN and CDR2 SYDVKM. Here the CDR3 DNA reads TGTGCCAGCAGAAAACAGGGGGCGCGTCAGCCCCAGCATTTT. This sequence encodes CASRKQGARQPQHF.

This clone was recorded a few times. CDR3 bases: TGCGCCAGCCATGGACAATCGAACACCGGGGAGCTGTTTTTT. Protein: CASHGQSNTGELFF. The genes are TRBV5-1 and TRBJ2-2, with D possibly TRBD1 on 5 matching bases. The CDR3 sequence is 14 residues long. V was cut by 7 bases and J by 0 bases, with 10 bases left in between. CDR1 and CDR2 from the germline V gene are SGHRS and YFSETQ.

The J gene is TRBJ2-7, the V gene TRBV5-4; 10 bases agree with TRBD2. CDR1 is SGHNT, CDR2 YYREEE, per germline (reference sequence). V shed 2 bases, J shed 2 bases, and the junction held 4 bases outside the gene matches. The CDR3 has 15 amino acids. The CDR3, as DNA: TGTGCCAGCAGCTTAGGTAGCGGGGGGCCCTACGAGCAGTACTTC. Protein product: CASSLGSGGPYEQYF.

The chain employs TRBV5-4 and TRBJ2-5; the D is unclear. This CDR3 is built from 14 residues. Germline V lookup: CDR1 SGHNT, CDR2 YYREEE (reference sequence). The V end lost 1 base, the J end lost 5 bases, and 12 bases lay between the germline ends. The CDR3 region has the DNA TGTGCCAGCAGCTTGAAGACCGCCAGGGAGACCCAGTACTTC. This gives the protein CASSLKTARETQYF. Filled out from reference TRBV5-4 and TRBJ2-5, the complete variable domain reads ETGVTQSPTHLIKTRGQQVTLRCSSQSGHNTVSWYQQALGQGPQFIFQYYREEENGRGNFPPRFSGLQFPNYSSELNVNALELDDSALYLCASSLKTARETQYFGPGTRLLVL.